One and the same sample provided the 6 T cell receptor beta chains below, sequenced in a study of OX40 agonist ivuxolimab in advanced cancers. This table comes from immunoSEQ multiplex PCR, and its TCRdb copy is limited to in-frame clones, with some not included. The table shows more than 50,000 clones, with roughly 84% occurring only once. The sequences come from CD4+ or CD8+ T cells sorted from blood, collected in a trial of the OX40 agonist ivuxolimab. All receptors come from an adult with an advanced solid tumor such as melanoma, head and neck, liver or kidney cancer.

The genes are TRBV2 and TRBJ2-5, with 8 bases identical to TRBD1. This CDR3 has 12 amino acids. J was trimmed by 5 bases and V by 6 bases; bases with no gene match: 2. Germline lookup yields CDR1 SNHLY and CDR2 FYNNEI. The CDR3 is CASRDRVETQYF. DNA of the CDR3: TGTGCCAGCAGGGACAGGGTGGAGACCCAGTACTTC.

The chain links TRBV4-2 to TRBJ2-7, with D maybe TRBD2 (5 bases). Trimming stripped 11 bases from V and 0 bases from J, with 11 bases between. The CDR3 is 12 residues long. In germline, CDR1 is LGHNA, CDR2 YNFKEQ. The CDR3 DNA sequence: TGTGCCCTCGGGAACAGCTCCTACGAGCAGTACTTC. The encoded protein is CALGNSSYEQYF.

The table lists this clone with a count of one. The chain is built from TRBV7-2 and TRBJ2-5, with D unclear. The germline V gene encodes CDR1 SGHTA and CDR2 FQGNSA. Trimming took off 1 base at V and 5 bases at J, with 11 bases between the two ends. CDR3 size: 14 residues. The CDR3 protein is CASSLGIFGETQYF. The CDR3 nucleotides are TGTGCCAGCAGCTTAGGTATTTTTGGTGAGACCCAGTACTTC.

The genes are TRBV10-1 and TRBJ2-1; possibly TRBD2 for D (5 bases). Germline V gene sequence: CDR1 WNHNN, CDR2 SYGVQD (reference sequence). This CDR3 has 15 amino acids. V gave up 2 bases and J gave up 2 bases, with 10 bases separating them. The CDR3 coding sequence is TGCGCCAGCAGTGAGCCAGCGGACCCCTACAATGAGCAGTTCTTC. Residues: CASSEPADPYNEQFF.

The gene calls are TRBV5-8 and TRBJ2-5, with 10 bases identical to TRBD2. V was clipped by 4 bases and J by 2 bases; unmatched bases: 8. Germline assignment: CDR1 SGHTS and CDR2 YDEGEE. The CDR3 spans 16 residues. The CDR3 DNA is TGTGCCAGCAGCCACCGGACTAGCGGAATACAAGAGACCCAGTACTTC. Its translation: CASSHRTSGIQETQYF.

The CDR3 loop is CASSQDGTGYYGYTF. CDR3 sequence (DNA): TGCGCCAGCAGCCAAGATGGGACAGGATACTATGGCTACACCTTC. The chain couples TRBV4-3 to TRBJ1-2, with 8 bases identical to TRBD1. The V segment lost 0 bases and the J segment 3 bases; nucleotides outside the gene matches: 3. The germline gives CDR1 LGHNA, CDR2 YSLEER. The CDR3 totals 15 residues.